Each of the 4 T cell receptor beta chains below was sequenced from the same sample in a study of sequential checkpoint blockade in melanoma. Using immunoSEQ multiplex PCR, the repertoire was profiled, and TCRdb retains in-frame clones only, with some absent. The sample has around 1,000 clones; roughly a quarter are singletons. Stated treatment: randomized to nivolumab then ipilimumab (arm A) or the reverse (arm B). The sample consisted of tumor tissue (inferred from file names), taken from a patient given nivolumab and ipilimumab in sequence. The origin of the receptors is a human donor with melanoma.

The chain employs TRBV28 and TRBJ1-5; a weak D match, TRBD1 (5 bases). V shed 6 bases and J shed 6 bases, with 18 bases lying between them. This CDR3 contains 15 residues. Per germline, CDR1 MDHEN and CDR2 SYDVKM. CDR3 DNA sequence: TGTGCCAGCAGCCCCTTCACTAGGGGAGGTCAGCCCCAGCATTTT. Translated, it gives CASSPFTRGGQPQHF.

The J gene is TRBJ1-1, the V gene TRBV11-3; tentatively, D is TRBD1 (6 bases). The germline V and J ends were trimmed by 5 bases and 3 bases, with 28 bases remaining between them. Germline V gene sequence: CDR1 SGHNT, CDR2 YENEEA. The CDR3 runs to 19 residues. The CDR3 here is CASSPRGLDSRSSDTEAFF. The CDR3, as DNA: TGTGCCAGCAGCCCCCGAGGCTTGGACAGTCGATCCTCGGACACTGAAGCTTTCTTT.

This chain uses TRBV6-7 with TRBJ2-1; D possibly corresponds to TRBD1 (6 bases). TRBV6-7 is filed as an ORF, its function uncertain. V was trimmed by 3 bases and J by 16 bases, leaving 13 bases between them. CDR3 size: 11 residues. The CDR3, as DNA: TGTGCCAGCAGTTATAAACAGGGTACCTTCTTC. Translating gives CASSYKQGTFF.

This clone was counted between two and nine times. The V call is TRBV25-1, the J call TRBJ1-1; TRBD1 matches 8 bases. V shed 7 bases and J 1 base; nucleotides not matched to a gene: 5. From germline, CDR1 is MGHDK and CDR2 SYGVNS. The CDR3 has 14 amino acids. The CDR3 reads CASIGGQGNTEAFF. Here the CDR3 DNA reads TGTGCCAGCATCGGAGGACAGGGGAACACTGAAGCTTTCTTT. Full variable domain (outside the CDR3, taken from reference TRBV25-1 and TRBJ1-1): EADIYQTPRYLVIGTGKKITLECSQTMGHDKMYWYQQDPGMELHLIHYSYGVNSTEKGDLSSESTVSRIRTEHFPLTLESARPSHTSQYLCASIGGQGNTEAFFGQGTRLTVV.